This TCR beta chain came from a study of tumor T cells in aggressive B-cell lymphoma. Sequenced by immunoSEQ multiplex PCR; TCRdb stores in-frame clones only, minus some. The table includes thousands of clones, around nine tenths detected once. The CDR3 has 12 residues. The J segment lost 3 bases and the V segment lost 11 bases, leaving 6 bases of the junction unmatched. Germline V gene data show CDR1 as SNHLY and CDR2 as FYNNEI. This TCR came from an adult with diffuse large B cell lymphoma. The rearrangement uses TRBV2 and TRBJ2-7, with 8 positions matching TRBD1. The sequenced sample was tumor tissue. For the CDR3, the DNA is TGTGCCTCCGGGACAGGCCGCTACGAGCAGTACTTC. Translation: CASGTGRYEQYF.